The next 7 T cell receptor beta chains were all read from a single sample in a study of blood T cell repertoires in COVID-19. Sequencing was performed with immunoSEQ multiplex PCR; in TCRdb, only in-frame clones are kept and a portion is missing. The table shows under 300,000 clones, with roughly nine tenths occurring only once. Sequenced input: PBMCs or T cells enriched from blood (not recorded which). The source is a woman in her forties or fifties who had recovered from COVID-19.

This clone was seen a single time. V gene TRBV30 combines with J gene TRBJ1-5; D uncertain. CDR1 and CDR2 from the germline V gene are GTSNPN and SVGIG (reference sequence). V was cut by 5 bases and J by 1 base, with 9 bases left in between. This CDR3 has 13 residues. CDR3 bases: TGTGCCTGGGGGCGGGAGAGCAATCAGCCCCAGCATTTT. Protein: CAWGRESNQPQHF.

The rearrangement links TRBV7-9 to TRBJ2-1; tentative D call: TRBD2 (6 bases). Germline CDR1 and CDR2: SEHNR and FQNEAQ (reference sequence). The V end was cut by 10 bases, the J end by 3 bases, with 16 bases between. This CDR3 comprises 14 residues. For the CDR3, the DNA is TGTGCCACTTCCCGGGACTCTATCTACAATGAGCAGTTCTTC. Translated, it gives CATSRDSIYNEQFF.

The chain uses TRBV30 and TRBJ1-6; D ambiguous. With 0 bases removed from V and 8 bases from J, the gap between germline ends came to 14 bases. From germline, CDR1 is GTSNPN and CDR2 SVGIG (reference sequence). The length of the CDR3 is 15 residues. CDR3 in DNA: TGTGCCTGGAGTGTAATCTCGGGGAACGATTCACCCCTCCACTTT. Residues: CAWSVISGNDSPLHF.

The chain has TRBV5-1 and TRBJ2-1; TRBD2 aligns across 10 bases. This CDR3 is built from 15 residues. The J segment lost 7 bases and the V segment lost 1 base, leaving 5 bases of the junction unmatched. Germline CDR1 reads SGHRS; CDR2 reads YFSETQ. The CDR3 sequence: CASSLSLAGKNEQFF. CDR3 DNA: TGCGCCAGCAGCTTGTCACTAGCGGGAAAAAATGAGCAGTTCTTC. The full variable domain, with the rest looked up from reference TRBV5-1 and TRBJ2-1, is KAGVTQTPRYLIKTRGQQVTLSCSPISGHRSVSWYQQTPGQGLQFLFEYFSETQRNKGNFPGRFSGRQFSNSRSEMNVSTLELGDSALYLCASSLSLAGKNEQFFGPGTRLTVL.

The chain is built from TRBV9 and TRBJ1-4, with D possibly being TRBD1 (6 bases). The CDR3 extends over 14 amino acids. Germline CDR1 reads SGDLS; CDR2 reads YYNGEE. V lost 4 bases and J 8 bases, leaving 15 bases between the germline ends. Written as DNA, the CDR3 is TGTGCCAGCAGCCTACAGGGTCAGAGCGAAAAACTGTTTTTT. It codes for CASSLQGQSEKLFF.

The CDR3 sequence is CASRLVGQGGGSPLHF. The CDR3 DNA is TGTGCCAGCAGACTCGTAGGACAGGGAGGGGGCTCACCCCTCCACTTT. The genes are TRBV27 and TRBJ1-6, with 8 bases identical to TRBD1. Trimming at V came to 6 bases and at J to 10 bases, leaving 14 bases not matched to a gene. CDR1 and CDR2 from the germline V gene are MNHEY and SMNVEV (reference sequence). The CDR3 is 16 residues long.

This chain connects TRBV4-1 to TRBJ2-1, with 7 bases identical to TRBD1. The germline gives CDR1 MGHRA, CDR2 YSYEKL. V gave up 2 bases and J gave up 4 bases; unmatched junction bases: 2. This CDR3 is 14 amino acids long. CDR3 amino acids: CASSQRGQYNEQFF. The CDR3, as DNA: TGCGCCAGCAGCCAAAGGGGACAGTACAATGAGCAGTTCTTC.